This T cell receptor (beta chain) was recorded in a study of blood T cell repertoires in COVID-19. Looking at the study overall: Italy, Spain and the United States were the sources of the convalescent and acute COVID-19 samples.

Sequencing used immunoSEQ multiplex PCR; TCRdb keeps in-frame clones, though not all of them. This table holds a few hundred thousand clones, 88% found once. The origin of this receptor is a man in his 60s who had recovered from COVID-19. Sequencing used peripheral blood.

The CDR3, as DNA: TGTGCCATCAGTGAGTCGGGATCAGGGTCTCATCAGCCCCAGCATTTT. The encoded protein is CAISESGSGSHQPQHF. The chain uses TRBV10-3 and TRBJ1-5; maybe TRBD1 (5 bases). Germline V gives CDR1 ENHRY, CDR2 SYGVKD. Trimming took 0 bases from V and 5 from J, leaving 14 bases between them. The CDR3 runs 16 residues.